Shown below are 2 T cell receptor beta chains from a single sample sequenced in a study of cytomegalovirus exposure and HLA in healthy donors. Vbeta (60) and Jbeta (13) primers were used in the PCR. TCRdb keeps only in-frame clones here, not all; method: immunoSEQ multiplex PCR. Of about 160,000 clones in the sample, 80% to 85% were seen once. The source material was PBMCs. The source of these receptors is a girl aged 2-10 years in good health and CMV-seropositive.

This chain links TRBV4-1 with TRBJ2-2; 8 nucleotides align to TRBD2. This CDR3 has 18 amino acids. Germline V lookup: CDR1 MGHRA, CDR2 YSYEKL. The junction had 14 bases not matched to a gene; V was cut back by 2 bases and J by 6 bases. CDR3 sequence (DNA): TGCGCCAGCAGCCAAACTTGGGCGGGAGGACGTCTAGCCGGGGAGCTGTTTTTT. Translation gives CASSQTWAGGRLAGELFF.

The CDR3 coding sequence is TGTGCCAGCAGCTCCGGACTAGCGGGAGGGCCCTGGAGCACAGATACGCAGTATTTT. This translates into CASSSGLAGGPWSTDTQYF. The chain couples TRBV5-6 to TRBJ2-3; the match to TRBD2 covers 15 bases. Germline values: CDR1 SGHDT, CDR2 YYEEEE. This CDR3 region has 19 residues. J was trimmed by 0 bases and V by 3 bases; bases with no gene match: 8.